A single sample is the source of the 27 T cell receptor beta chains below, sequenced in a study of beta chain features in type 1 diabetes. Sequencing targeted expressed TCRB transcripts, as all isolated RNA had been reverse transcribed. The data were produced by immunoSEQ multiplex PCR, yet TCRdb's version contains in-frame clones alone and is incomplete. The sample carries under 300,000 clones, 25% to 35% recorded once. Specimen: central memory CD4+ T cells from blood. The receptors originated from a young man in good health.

CDR3 loop: CASIPSGTVYGYTF. The CDR3 DNA reads TGTGCCAGCATCCCCTCCGGGACAGTGTATGGCTACACCTTC. The chain is built from TRBV2 and TRBJ1-2; the match to TRBD1 covers 7 bases. The CDR3 loop spans 14 amino acids. Germline CDR1 SNHLY, CDR2 FYNNEI. Trimming took 7 bases from V and 5 from J; bases not matched to a gene: 10.

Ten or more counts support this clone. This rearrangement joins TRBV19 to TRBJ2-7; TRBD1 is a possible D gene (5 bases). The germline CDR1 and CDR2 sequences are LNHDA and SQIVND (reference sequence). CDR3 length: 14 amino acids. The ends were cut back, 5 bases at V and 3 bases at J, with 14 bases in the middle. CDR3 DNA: TGTGCCAGTAGTTTCAGGGTTGAAGACTACGAGCAGTACTTC. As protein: CASSFRVEDYEQYF.

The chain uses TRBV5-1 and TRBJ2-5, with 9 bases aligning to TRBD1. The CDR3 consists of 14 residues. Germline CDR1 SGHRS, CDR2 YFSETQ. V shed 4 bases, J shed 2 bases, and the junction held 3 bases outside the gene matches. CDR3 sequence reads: CASSGQGLQETQYF. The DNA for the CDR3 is TGCGCCAGCAGCGGACAGGGGTTACAAGAGACCCAGTACTTC.

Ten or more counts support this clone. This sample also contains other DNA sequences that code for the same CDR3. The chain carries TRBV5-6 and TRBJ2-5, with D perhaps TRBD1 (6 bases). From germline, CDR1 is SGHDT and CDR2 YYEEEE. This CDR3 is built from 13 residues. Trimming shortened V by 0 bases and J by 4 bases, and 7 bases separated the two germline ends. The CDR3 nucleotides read TGTGCCAGCAGCTTGGTAGGGGGAGAGACCCAGTACTTC. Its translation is CASSLVGGETQYF. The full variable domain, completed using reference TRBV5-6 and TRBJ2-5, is DAGVTQSPTHLIKTRGQQVTLRCSPKSGHDTVSWYQQALGQGPQFIFQYYEEEERQRGNFPDRFSGHQFPNYSSELNVNALLLGDSALYLCASSLVGGETQYFGPGTRLLVL.

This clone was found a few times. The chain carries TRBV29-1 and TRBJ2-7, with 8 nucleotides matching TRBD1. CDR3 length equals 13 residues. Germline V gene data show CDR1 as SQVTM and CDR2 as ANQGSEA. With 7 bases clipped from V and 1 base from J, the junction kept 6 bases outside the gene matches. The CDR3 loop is CSGQGATSYEQYF. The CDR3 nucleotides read TGCAGCGGGCAGGGGGCTACGTCCTACGAGCAGTACTTC.

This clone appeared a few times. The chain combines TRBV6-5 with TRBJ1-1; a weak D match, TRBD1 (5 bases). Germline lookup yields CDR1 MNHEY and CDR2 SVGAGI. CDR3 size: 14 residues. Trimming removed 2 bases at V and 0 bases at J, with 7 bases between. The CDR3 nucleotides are TGTGCCAGCAGTTACGGGGGGATGAACACTGAAGCTTTCTTT. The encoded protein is CASSYGGMNTEAFF.

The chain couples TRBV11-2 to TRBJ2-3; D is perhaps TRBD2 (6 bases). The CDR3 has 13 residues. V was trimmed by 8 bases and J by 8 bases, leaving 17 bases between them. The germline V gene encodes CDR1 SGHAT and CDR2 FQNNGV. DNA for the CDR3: TGTGCCAGCCCGGGACGGGAGCACGGTACGCAGTATTTT. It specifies CASPGREHGTQYF.

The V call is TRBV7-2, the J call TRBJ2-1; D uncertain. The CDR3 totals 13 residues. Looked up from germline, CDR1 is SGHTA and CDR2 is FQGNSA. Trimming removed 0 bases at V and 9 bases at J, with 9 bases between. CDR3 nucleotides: TGTGCCAGCAGCTTAGCGGCTAAGGGTGAGCAGTTCTTC. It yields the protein CASSLAAKGEQFF.

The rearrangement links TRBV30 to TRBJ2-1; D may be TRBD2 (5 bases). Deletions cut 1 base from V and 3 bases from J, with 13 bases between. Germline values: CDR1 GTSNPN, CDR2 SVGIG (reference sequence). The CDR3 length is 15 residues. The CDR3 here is CAWSGDGNGYNEQFF. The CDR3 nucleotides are TGTGCCTGGAGTGGCGACGGGAATGGCTACAATGAGCAGTTCTTC. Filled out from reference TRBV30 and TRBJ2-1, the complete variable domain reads SQTIHQWPATLVQPVGSPLSLECTVEGTSNPNLYWYRQAAGRGLQLLFYSVGIGQISSEVPQNLSASRPQDRQFILSSKKLLLSDSGFYLCAWSGDGNGYNEQFFGPGTRLTVL.

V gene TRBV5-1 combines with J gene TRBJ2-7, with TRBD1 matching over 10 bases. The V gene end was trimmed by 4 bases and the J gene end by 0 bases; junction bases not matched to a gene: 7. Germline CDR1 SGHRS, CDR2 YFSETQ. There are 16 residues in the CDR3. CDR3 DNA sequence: TGCGCCAGCAGCCTCAAGGACAGGGGGAACTCCTACGAGCAGTACTTC. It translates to CASSLKDRGNSYEQYF.

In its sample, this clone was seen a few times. This CDR3 reads CASSPLGSGYNEQFF. For the CDR3, the DNA is TGTGCCAGCTCACCCCTAGGGAGCGGGTACAATGAGCAGTTCTTC. The chain is built from TRBV18 and TRBJ2-1; D might be TRBD2 (6 bases). V lost 3 bases, J lost 4 bases, and 13 bases lay in between. CDR1 is KGHSH, CDR2 LQKENI, per germline. CDR3 length: 15 amino acids. The entire variable domain, with the rest obtained from reference TRBV18 and TRBJ2-1, is as follows: NAGVMQNPRHLVRRRGQEARLRCSPMKGHSHVYWYRQLPEEGLKFMVYLQKENIIDESGMPKERFSAEFPKEGPSILRIQQVVRGDSAAYFCASSPLGSGYNEQFFGPGTRLTVL.

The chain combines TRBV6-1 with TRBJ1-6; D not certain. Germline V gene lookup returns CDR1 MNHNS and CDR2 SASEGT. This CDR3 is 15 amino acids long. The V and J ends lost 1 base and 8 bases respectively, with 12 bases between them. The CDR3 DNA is TGTGCCAGCAGTGAAGTAGGCGGATGGGATTCACCCCTCCACTTT. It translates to CASSEVGGWDSPLHF.

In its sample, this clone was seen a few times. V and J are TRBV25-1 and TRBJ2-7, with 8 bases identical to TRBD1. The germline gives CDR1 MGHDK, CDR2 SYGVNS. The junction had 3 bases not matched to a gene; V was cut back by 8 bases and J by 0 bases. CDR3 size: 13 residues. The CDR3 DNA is TGTGCCAGCTATGGACAGGGCTCCTACGAGCAGTACTTC. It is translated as CASYGQGSYEQYF.

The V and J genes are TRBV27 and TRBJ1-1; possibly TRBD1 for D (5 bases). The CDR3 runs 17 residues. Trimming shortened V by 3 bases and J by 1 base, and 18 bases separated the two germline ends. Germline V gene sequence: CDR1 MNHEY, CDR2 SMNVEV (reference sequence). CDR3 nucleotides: TGTGCCAGCAGTTTTGCCGGGGCTTTAAGCCGGAACACTGAAGCTTTCTTT. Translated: CASSFAGALSRNTEAFF.

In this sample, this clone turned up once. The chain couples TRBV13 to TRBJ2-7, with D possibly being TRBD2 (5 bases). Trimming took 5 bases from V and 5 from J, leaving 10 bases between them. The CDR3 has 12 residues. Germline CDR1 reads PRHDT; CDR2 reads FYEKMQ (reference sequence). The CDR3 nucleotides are TGTGCCAGCAGCCTCCTCGGGGACGAGCAGTACTTC. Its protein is CASSLLGDEQYF.

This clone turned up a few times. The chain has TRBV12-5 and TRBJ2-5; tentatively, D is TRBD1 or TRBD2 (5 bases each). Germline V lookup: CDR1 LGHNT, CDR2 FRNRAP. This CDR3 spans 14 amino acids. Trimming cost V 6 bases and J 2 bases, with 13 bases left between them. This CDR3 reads CASGKGTLQETQYF. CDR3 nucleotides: TGTGCTAGTGGAAAGGGGACCCTTCAAGAGACCCAGTACTTC.

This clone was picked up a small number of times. CDR3 amino acids: CSASVGMVQYF. The CDR3, as DNA: TGCAGTGCTAGTGTAGGAATGGTGCAGTACTTC. The chain carries TRBV20-1 and TRBJ2-7; no firm D call. The CDR3 loop spans 11 amino acids. Germline V lookup: CDR1 DFQATT, CDR2 SNEGSKA (reference sequence). V shed 3 bases and J shed 9 bases, with 12 bases lying between them.

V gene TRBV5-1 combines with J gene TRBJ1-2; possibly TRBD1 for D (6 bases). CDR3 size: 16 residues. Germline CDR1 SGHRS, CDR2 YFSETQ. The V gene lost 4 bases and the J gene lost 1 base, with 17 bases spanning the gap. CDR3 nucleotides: TGCGCCAGCAGCCCGCAACCCGGACAGCTTAACTATGGCTACACCTTC. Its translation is CASSPQPGQLNYGYTF.

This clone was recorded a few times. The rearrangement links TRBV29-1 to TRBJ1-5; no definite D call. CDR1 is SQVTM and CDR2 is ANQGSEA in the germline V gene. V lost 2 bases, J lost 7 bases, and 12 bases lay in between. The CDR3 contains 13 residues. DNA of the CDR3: TGCAGCGTTGAAATTGTGGTTGGGCAGCCCCAGCATTTT. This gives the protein CSVEIVVGQPQHF.

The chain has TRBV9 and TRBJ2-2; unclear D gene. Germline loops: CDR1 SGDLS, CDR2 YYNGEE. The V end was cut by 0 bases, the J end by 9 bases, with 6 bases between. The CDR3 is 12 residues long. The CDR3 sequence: CASSVAERELFF. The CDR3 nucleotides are TGTGCCAGCAGCGTAGCCGAAAGGGAGCTGTTTTTT.

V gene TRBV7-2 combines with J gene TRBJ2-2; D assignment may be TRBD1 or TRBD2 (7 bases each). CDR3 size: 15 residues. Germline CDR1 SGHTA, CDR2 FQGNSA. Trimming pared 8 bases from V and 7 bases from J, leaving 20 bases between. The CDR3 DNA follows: TGTGCCAGCCTCCAGGGGGGGGCGCTTGGCGGGGAGCTGTTTTTT. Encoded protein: CASLQGGALGGELFF.

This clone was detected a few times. DNA for the CDR3: TGTGCCAGCAGTTATCCCAGGGACCGTCATCCGGAGACCCAGTACTTC. Protein product: CASSYPRDRHPETQYF. The genes are TRBV28 and TRBJ2-5; the D call may be TRBD1 or TRBD2 (5 bases each). The V end was cut by 4 bases, the J end by 5 bases, with 20 bases between. The CDR3 is 16 residues long. The germline gives CDR1 MDHEN, CDR2 SYDVKM.

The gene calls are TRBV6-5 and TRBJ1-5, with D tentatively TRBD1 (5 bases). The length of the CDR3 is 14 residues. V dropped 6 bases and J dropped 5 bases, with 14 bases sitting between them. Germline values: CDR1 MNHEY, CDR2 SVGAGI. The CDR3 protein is CASSTTQGDQPQHF. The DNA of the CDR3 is TGTGCCAGCAGCACTACTCAGGGAGATCAGCCCCAGCATTTT.

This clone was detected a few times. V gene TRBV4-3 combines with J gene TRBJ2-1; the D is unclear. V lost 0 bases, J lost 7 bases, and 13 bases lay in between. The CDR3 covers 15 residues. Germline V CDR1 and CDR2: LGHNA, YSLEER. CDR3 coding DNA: TGCGCCAGCAGCCAAGAAGGGTATTCCACGAATGAGCAGTTCTTC. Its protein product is CASSQEGYSTNEQFF.

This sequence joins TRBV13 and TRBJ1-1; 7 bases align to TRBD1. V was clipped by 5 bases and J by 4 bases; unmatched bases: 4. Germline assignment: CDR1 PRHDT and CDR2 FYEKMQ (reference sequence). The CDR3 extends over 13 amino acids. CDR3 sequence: CASSTYRGTEAFF. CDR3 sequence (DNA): TGTGCCAGCAGCACTTACAGGGGCACTGAAGCTTTCTTT.

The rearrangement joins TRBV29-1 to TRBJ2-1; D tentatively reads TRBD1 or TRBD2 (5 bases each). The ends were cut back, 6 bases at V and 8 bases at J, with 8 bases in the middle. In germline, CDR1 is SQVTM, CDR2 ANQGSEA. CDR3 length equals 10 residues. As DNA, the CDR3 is TGCAGCGTGGGGGTGGATGAGCAGTTCTTC. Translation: CSVGVDEQFF.

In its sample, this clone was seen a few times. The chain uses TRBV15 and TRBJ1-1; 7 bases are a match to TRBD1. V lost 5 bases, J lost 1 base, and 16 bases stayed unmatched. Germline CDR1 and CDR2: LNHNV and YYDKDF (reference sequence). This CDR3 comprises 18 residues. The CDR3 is CATSDLGGRLGANTEAFF. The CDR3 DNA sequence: TGTGCCACCAGCGACTTAGGGGGCAGGCTTGGAGCGAACACTGAAGCTTTCTTT. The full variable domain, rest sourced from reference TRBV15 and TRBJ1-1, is DAMVIQNPRYQVTQFGKPVTLSCSQTLNHNVMYWYQQKSSQAPKLLFHYYDKDFNNEADTPDNFQSRRPNTSFCFLDIRSPGLGDTAMYLCATSDLGGRLGANTEAFFGQGTRLTVV.